These 30 T cell receptor beta chains were sequenced from one sample in a study of cytomegalovirus exposure and HLA in healthy donors. This PCR relied on a set of 60 Vbeta primers and 13 Jbeta primers. TCRdb keeps only in-frame clones here, not all; method: immunoSEQ multiplex PCR. The sample includes approximately 100,000 clones, more than 75% seen only once; the top ten take approximately 3.9%. Source material: PBMCs. The receptors were gathered from a woman between 40 and 50 years old in good health and CMV-seronegative.

V is TRBV5-6 and J is TRBJ2-3; 12 bases line up with TRBD2. CDR1 is SGHDT, CDR2 YYEEEE, per germline. This CDR3 region has 15 residues. Trimming at V came to 0 bases and at J to 8 bases, leaving 4 bases not matched to a gene. The CDR3: CASSLVLAGGGTQYF. The CDR3 nucleotides are TGTGCCAGCAGCTTGGTACTAGCGGGGGGAGGTACGCAGTATTTT.

The chain employs TRBV11-3 and TRBJ1-1; D remains unclear. Per germline, CDR1 SGHNT and CDR2 YENEEA. The CDR3 runs 13 residues. Trimming took 5 bases from V and 0 from J, leaving 7 bases between them. The CDR3 sequence is CASSPTVNTEAFF. CDR3 nucleotide sequence: TGTGCCAGCAGCCCTACAGTGAACACTGAAGCTTTCTTT.

The chain combines TRBV30 with TRBJ2-5; 9 bases map to TRBD1. The DNA end is more similar to TRBJ2-7, so the J call may be wrong. The germline V gene has CDR1 GTSNPN and CDR2 SVGIG (reference sequence). The CDR3 runs to 14 residues. In DNA, the CDR3 is TGTGCCTGGAAAGAGACAGGGGGCTCCTACGAGCAGTACTTC. Amino acid sequence: CAWKETGGSYEQYF.

The chain joins TRBV28 to TRBJ2-1; D might be TRBD1 (6 bases). Germline CDR1 and CDR2: MDHEN and SYDVKM. This CDR3 has 16 residues. Between the trimmed V and J ends, which lost 6 bases and 0 bases, there was a span of 15 bases. CDR3 loop: CASRRMGAGSYNEQFF. CDR3 sequence (DNA): TGTGCCAGCAGGCGAATGGGGGCTGGCTCCTACAATGAGCAGTTCTTC.

The chain links TRBV30 to TRBJ2-5, with D possibly matching TRBD2 (7 bases). CDR1 is GTSNPN and CDR2 is SVGIG in the germline V gene (reference sequence). This CDR3 comprises 11 residues. V lost 5 bases, J lost 4 bases, and 8 bases lay in between. In nucleotides, the CDR3 is TGTGCCTGGGGGGGGGCAGAGACCCAGTACTTC. Its translation: CAWGGAETQYF.

This clone came up once. The CDR3 spells CASSLEVWGETQYF. The CDR3 region has the DNA TGTGCCAGCAGCTTGGAGGTTTGGGGAGAGACCCAGTACTTC. V usage is TRBV7-8 and J usage is TRBJ2-5, with D possibly being TRBD2 (5 bases). V gave up 3 bases and J gave up 4 bases, with 12 bases separating them. In germline, CDR1 is SGHVS, CDR2 FQNEAQ. CDR3 length: 14 amino acids.

This sequence joins TRBV4-3 and TRBJ1-6, with D unresolved. Trimming removed 2 bases at V and 9 bases at J, with 17 bases between. CDR1 is LGHNA and CDR2 is YSLEER in the germline V gene. The length of the CDR3 is 16 residues. Here the CDR3 reads CASSQPPGFGSSPLHF. The CDR3 nucleotides are TGCGCCAGCAGCCAACCGCCGGGGTTCGGGTCTTCACCCCTCCACTTT.

This clone was observed a single time. The chain recombines TRBV5-4 with TRBJ1-1; a weak D match, TRBD1 (6 bases). Germline values: CDR1 SGHNT, CDR2 YYREEE (reference sequence). V was cut by 4 bases and J by 7 bases, with 14 bases left in between. The CDR3 spans 13 residues. CDR3 coding DNA: TGTGCCAGCAGCACGGACAGTCATAGTGAAGCTTTCTTT. Its protein product is CASSTDSHSEAFF. Looking up the rest from reference TRBV5-4 and TRBJ1-1 gives the full variable domain: ETGVTQSPTHLIKTRGQQVTLRCSSQSGHNTVSWYQQALGQGPQFIFQYYREEENGRGNFPPRFSGLQFPNYSSELNVNALELDDSALYLCASSTDSHSEAFFGQGTRLTVV.

The CDR3 loop reads CASSLAFGQGAFTEAFF. As DNA, the CDR3 is TGCGCCAGCAGCTTGGCTTTCGGACAGGGGGCTTTCACTGAAGCTTTCTTT. This chain joins TRBV5-1 and TRBJ1-1; 11 bases align to TRBD1. The germline V gene encodes CDR1 SGHRS and CDR2 YFSETQ. This CDR3 comprises 17 residues. J was trimmed by 4 bases and V by 0 bases; bases with no gene match: 8.

V gene TRBV6-5 combines with J gene TRBJ2-2; 8 bases fit TRBD2. This CDR3 has 14 residues. V trimming: 9 bases; J trimming: 3 bases; junction bases outside the gene matches: 6. Germline V gene sequence: CDR1 MNHEY, CDR2 SVGAGI. The CDR3 loop reads CASTGGAYTGELFF. The CDR3, as DNA: TGTGCCAGTACCGGGGGGGCTTACACCGGGGAGCTGTTTTTT.

This clone was seen a single time. The V and J genes are TRBV4-1 and TRBJ1-2; D unresolved. The germline gives CDR1 MGHRA, CDR2 YSYEKL. The V end was cut by 1 base, the J end by 4 bases, with 13 bases between. This CDR3 contains 15 residues. CDR3 coding DNA: TGCGCCAGCAGCCAAGGAGGCGGGTTCGTCTATGGCTACACCTTC. Translation gives CASSQGGGFVYGYTF.

The V call is TRBV6-6, the J call TRBJ1-5, with a weak D call TRBD1 (5 bases). Germline CDR1 reads MNHNY; CDR2 reads SVGAGI (reference sequence). V lost 2 bases to trimming and J lost 6 bases, with 11 bases between them. CDR3 length: 14 residues. This CDR3 reads CASSYGGAGQPQHF. The DNA of the CDR3 is TGTGCCAGCAGTTACGGAGGGGCTGGTCAGCCCCAGCATTTT.

This clone has a handful of counts. The chain recombines TRBV5-4 with TRBJ2-3, with a tentative D call TRBD2 (7 bases). From germline, CDR1 is SGHNT and CDR2 YYREEE (reference sequence). V was clipped by 0 bases and J by 8 bases, with 13 bases between them. The length of the CDR3 is 14 residues. The CDR3, as DNA: TGTGCCAGCAGCTTGGACGGGGGGCTAGGTACGCAGTATTTT. This gives the protein CASSLDGGLGTQYF.

This clone was counted a few times. The chain joins TRBV5-1 to TRBJ1-1; no firm D call. Trimming removed 0 bases at V and 1 base at J, with 10 bases between. CDR3 length equals 15 residues. CDR1 is SGHRS, CDR2 YFSETQ, per germline. The CDR3 here is CASSLDTRKNTEAFF. The CDR3 coding sequence is TGCGCCAGCAGCTTGGACACCCGAAAGAACACTGAAGCTTTCTTT.

The rearrangement uses TRBV7-3 and TRBJ2-1, with TRBD2 matching over 16 bases. The V segment lost 5 bases and the J segment 10 bases; nucleotides outside the gene matches: 5. This CDR3 has 15 residues. The germline V gene has CDR1 SGHTA and CDR2 FQGTGA. CDR3 in DNA: TGTGCCAGCAGCCCCGGGACTAGCGGGGGGGAGGAGCAGTTCTTC. This sequence encodes CASSPGTSGGEEQFF.

This clone was found a few times. The chain links TRBV5-1 to TRBJ1-6; D gene uncertain. V was trimmed by 0 bases and J by 7 bases, leaving 11 bases between them. CDR1 and CDR2 from the germline V gene are SGHRS and YFSETQ. The CDR3 is made up of 15 amino acids. CDR3: CASSLDMGTNSPLHF. CDR3 nucleotides: TGCGCCAGCAGCTTGGACATGGGCACCAATTCACCCCTCCACTTT.

The rearrangement joins TRBV2 to TRBJ2-3; 8 bases are a match to TRBD2. After removal of 0 bases from V and 4 bases from J, the junction contained 12 bases not matched to a gene. Germline assignment: CDR1 SNHLY and CDR2 FYNNEI. This CDR3 contains 18 residues. The CDR3 DNA reads as TGTGCCAGCAGTGAAGCGCTGGCTAGCGGGTGGGGTGCAGATACGCAGTATTTT. Its translation: CASSEALASGWGADTQYF.

CDR3: CASSDPGTWREAFF. CDR3 in DNA: TGTGCCAGCAGCGACCCGGGAACGTGGAGAGAAGCTTTCTTT. The chain carries TRBV7-9 and TRBJ1-1, with D uncertain. Germline-derived CDR1 and CDR2 are SEHNR and FQNEAQ (reference sequence). The V and J ends lost 5 bases and 8 bases respectively, with 18 bases between them. This CDR3 has 14 amino acids.

In its sample, this clone was seen once. This chain connects TRBV5-1 to TRBJ1-2; maybe TRBD1 (6 bases). Germline lookup yields CDR1 SGHRS and CDR2 YFSETQ. The V and J ends lost 4 bases and 2 bases respectively, with 15 bases between them. The CDR3 is made up of 15 amino acids. The chain's CDR3 is CASSPGRTENYGYTF. The CDR3 DNA sequence: TGCGCCAGCAGCCCGGGTAGGACAGAAAACTATGGCTACACCTTC.

This chain links TRBV5-1 with TRBJ2-2; D perhaps matches TRBD2 (6 bases). V dropped 0 bases and J dropped 2 bases, with 11 bases sitting between them. The germline V gene has CDR1 SGHRS and CDR2 YFSETQ. The CDR3 totals 16 residues. CDR3 sequence reads: CASSLEEGINTGELFF. The CDR3 DNA reads as TGCGCCAGCAGCTTGGAGGAGGGAATAAACACCGGGGAGCTGTTTTTT.

The genes are TRBV15 and TRBJ2-7; TRBD2 matches 8 bases. Unmatched junction bases numbered 0, after V lost 0 bases and J lost 2 bases. CDR1 is LNHNV and CDR2 is YYDKDF in the germline V gene (reference sequence). This CDR3 is 14 amino acids long. CDR3 amino acids: CATSREAGAYEQYF. The CDR3 coding sequence is TGTGCCACCAGCAGAGAAGCGGGGGCCTACGAGCAGTACTTC. The full variable domain, its missing parts supplied by reference TRBV15 and TRBJ2-7, is DAMVIQNPRYQVTQFGKPVTLSCSQTLNHNVMYWYQQKSSQAPKLLFHYYDKDFNNEADTPDNFQSRRPNTSFCFLDIRSPGLGDTAMYLCATSREAGAYEQYFGPGTRLTVT.

The V call is TRBV4-2, the J call TRBJ1-4, with D perhaps TRBD1 (6 bases). This CDR3 has 13 amino acids. Trimming stripped 6 bases from V and 8 bases from J, with 13 bases between. CDR1 is LGHNA, CDR2 YNFKEQ, per germline. The CDR3 DNA follows: TGTGCCAGCAGTGGGGGCTGGGAAGAAAAACTGTTTTTT. It yields the protein CASSGGWEEKLFF.

The gene calls are TRBV6-5 and TRBJ1-2; 8 positions match TRBD1. This CDR3 spans 14 amino acids. Germline V gives CDR1 MNHEY, CDR2 SVGAGI. With 5 bases clipped from V and 8 bases from J, the junction kept 10 bases outside the gene matches. For the CDR3, the DNA is TGTGCCAGCAGTCCACAGGGGGGAGCTTGGGGCTACACCTTC. Protein product: CASSPQGGAWGYTF.

This clone was counted between two and nine times. The chain joins TRBV5-6 to TRBJ1-5; no firm D call. The CDR3 has 14 amino acids. Germline CDR1 and CDR2: SGHDT and YYEEEE. V was clipped by 0 bases and J by 7 bases, with 11 bases between them. The CDR3 reads CASSLAGADQPQHF. The CDR3 bases are TGTGCCAGCAGCTTGGCGGGTGCAGACCAGCCCCAGCATTTT. The complete variable domain, with remaining parts taken from reference TRBV5-6 and TRBJ1-5, reads DAGVTQSPTHLIKTRGQQVTLRCSPKSGHDTVSWYQQALGQGPQFIFQYYEEEERQRGNFPDRFSGHQFPNYSSELNVNALLLGDSALYLCASSLAGADQPQHFGDGTRLSIL.

In its sample, this clone was seen once. The chain combines TRBV29-1 with TRBJ2-5; D is possibly TRBD2 (5 bases). The ends were cut back, 2 bases at V and 4 bases at J, with 11 bases in the middle. The CDR3 runs to 13 residues. Germline loops: CDR1 SQVTM, CDR2 ANQGSEA. CDR3 sequence: CSVEFGVGETQYF. In DNA form, the CDR3 reads TGCAGCGTTGAATTCGGGGTCGGAGAGACCCAGTACTTC.

V usage is TRBV6-1 and J usage is TRBJ1-3; D possibly corresponds to TRBD1 (5 bases). The CDR3 length is 15 residues. Germline CDR1 is MNHNS and CDR2 is SASEGT. Between the trimmed V and J ends, which lost 0 bases and 5 bases, there was a span of 11 bases. In nucleotides, the CDR3 is TGTGCCAGCAGTGAAGCTCCGGACACAAGAAACACCATATATTTT. Translated, it gives CASSEAPDTRNTIYF.

The gene calls are TRBV7-2 and TRBJ2-1; maybe TRBD1 (6 bases). The CDR3 contains 14 residues. The germline CDR1 and CDR2 sequences are SGHTA and FQGNSA. V was pared by 6 bases and J by 0 bases, with 9 bases between. CDR3 sequence reads: CASSTGNSYNEQFF. CDR3 coding DNA: TGTGCCAGCAGTACAGGGAACTCCTACAATGAGCAGTTCTTC.

V is TRBV4-3 and J is TRBJ2-1, with a weak D call TRBD2 (5 bases). V was cut by 0 bases and J by 5 bases, with 14 bases left in between. This CDR3 has 16 residues. Germline CDR1 LGHNA, CDR2 YSLEER. CDR3: CASSQDVLARNNEQFF. Written as DNA, the CDR3 is TGCGCCAGCAGCCAAGATGTCCTAGCAAGAAACAATGAGCAGTTCTTC.

This clone was observed a few times. This chain links TRBV7-8 with TRBJ1-2, with a tentative D call TRBD1 (5 bases). This CDR3 is 16 amino acids long. Germline CDR1 SGHVS, CDR2 FQNEAQ. Trimming pared 0 bases from V and 4 bases from J, leaving 15 bases between. In DNA, the CDR3 is TGTGCCAGCAGCTTAGCGGGCGGGACGGAGCCCTATGGCTACACCTTC. Encoded protein: CASSLAGGTEPYGYTF.

The gene calls are TRBV2 and TRBJ2-7; perhaps TRBD2 as D (7 bases). With 8 bases removed from V and 0 bases from J, the gap between germline ends came to 14 bases. In germline, CDR1 is SNHLY, CDR2 FYNNEI. This CDR3 contains 14 residues. The CDR3: CASLRGQSSYEQYF. CDR3 in DNA: TGTGCCAGCTTGCGGGGGCAGAGCTCCTACGAGCAGTACTTC.